This passage covers 32 T cell receptor beta chains from one sample sequenced in a study of cytomegalovirus exposure and HLA in healthy donors listed by TCRdb under 2017. Library preparation employed the immunoSEQ multiplex PCR assay. The multiplex PCR relied on a mix of 60 forward primers for TCR Vbeta segments and 13 reverse primers for TCR Jbeta segments. Entries here come from immuneACCESS through TCRdb and include only in-frame sequences with V and J called. Some clones fail to appear in such tables; in the studies checked, an unresolved V gene covers under half of the shortfall, and the cause of the remainder is unknown. The sample records 150,000 to 200,000 clones, roughly 82% of which are singletons. 1.5% to 2% of the sample rests with the top ten. Specimen: PBMCs. Every receptor here comes from a woman aged 25 to 39 in good health and CMV-seronegative.

This clone was seen a few times. J is TRBJ1-2 and V is TRBV10-2; tentative D call: TRBD1 (5 bases). The CDR3 loop spans 14 amino acids. Germline V CDR1 and CDR2: WSHSY, SAAADI. Trimming cost V 3 bases and J 7 bases, with 15 bases left between them. CDR3 DNA: TGCGCCAGCAGTGATCAAGGGGTGAGGAGTGGCTACACCTTC. Its translation: CASSDQGVRSGYTF.

The DNA of the CDR3 is TGTGCCAGCAGCTTGTTAGGGCAGGGGACTGGAAACACCATATATTTT. It is translated as CASSLLGQGTGNTIYF. V and J are TRBV5-4 and TRBJ1-3; tentative D call: TRBD1 (6 bases). Germline CDR1 SGHNT, CDR2 YYREEE (reference sequence). CDR3 length equals 16 residues. The germline V and J ends were trimmed by 1 base and 2 bases, with 13 bases remaining between them.

V and J are TRBV7-9 and TRBJ1-6; 7 bases are shared with TRBD1. The germline CDR1 and CDR2 sequences are SEHNR and FQNEAQ (reference sequence). V shed 1 base, J shed 0 bases, and the junction held 6 bases outside the gene matches. The CDR3 loop spans 18 amino acids. CDR3 residues: CASSLGGQVSSYNSPLHF. DNA of the CDR3: TGTGCCAGCAGCTTAGGTGGACAGGTTAGCTCCTATAATTCACCCCTCCACTTT.

The genes are TRBV7-8 and TRBJ1-1, with D perhaps TRBD1 (5 bases). Germline CDR1 reads SGHVS; CDR2 reads FQNEAQ. The CDR3 is made up of 14 amino acids. The V gene lost 5 bases and the J gene lost 5 bases, with 15 bases spanning the gap. As DNA, the CDR3 is TGTGCCAGCAGCATAAACCAGGGAACTACTGAAGCTTTCTTT. The encoded protein is CASSINQGTTEAFF.

The J gene is TRBJ2-6, the V gene TRBV5-6; D gene ambiguous. CDR1 is SGHDT and CDR2 is YYEEEE in the germline V gene. This CDR3 is 13 amino acids long. The V end was cut by 3 bases, the J end by 4 bases, with 5 bases between. For the CDR3, the DNA is TGTGCCAGCAGCTCCGTCGGGGCCAACGTCCTGACTTTC. Translation gives CASSSVGANVLTF. Full variable domain (remainder filled in from reference TRBV5-6 and TRBJ2-6): DAGVTQSPTHLIKTRGQQVTLRCSPKSGHDTVSWYQQALGQGPQFIFQYYEEEERQRGNFPDRFSGHQFPNYSSELNVNALLLGDSALYLCASSSVGANVLTFGAGSRLTVL.

This clone was detected only a few times. This rearrangement joins TRBV7-6 to TRBJ2-3; TRBD2 matches 7 bases. There are 16 residues in the CDR3. The ends lost 1 base at V and 2 bases at J; junction bases unmatched: 6. Germline assignment: CDR1 SGHVS and CDR2 FNYEAQ. This chain's CDR3 is CASSLVGTTPTDTQYF. CDR3 in DNA: TGTGCCAGCAGCTTAGTGGGGACTACTCCCACAGATACGCAGTATTTT.

This rearrangement joins TRBV28 to TRBJ1-2; D is undetermined. Trimming left V 10 bases short and J 7 bases short, with 16 bases between. The germline gives CDR1 MDHEN, CDR2 SYDVKM. The CDR3 is 12 residues long. CDR3 loop: CATHPTGGGYTF. The CDR3 region has the DNA TGTGCCACCCACCCCACGGGTGGTGGCTACACCTTC.

This clone showed up just a few times. The chain couples TRBV11-2 to TRBJ1-1; D perhaps matches TRBD1 (6 bases). This CDR3 comprises 13 residues. Germline CDR1 is SGHAT and CDR2 is FQNNGV. With 5 bases removed from V and 5 bases from J, the gap between germline ends came to 12 bases. The CDR3 sequence: CASSQQQGTEAFF. The CDR3 region has the DNA TGTGCCAGCAGCCAACAACAGGGAACTGAAGCTTTCTTT.

The chain combines TRBV7-3 with TRBJ2-3; D is uncertain. CDR1 is SGHTA and CDR2 is FQGTGA in the germline V gene. The CDR3 runs 14 residues. The germline V and J ends were trimmed by 5 bases and 2 bases, with 11 bases remaining between them. CDR3 nucleotides: TGTGCCAGCAGCGCGTCTTATGTCACAGATACGCAGTATTTT. It is translated as CASSASYVTDTQYF. Combining the CDR3 with reference TRBV7-3 and TRBJ2-3 gives the whole variable domain GAGVSQTPSNKVTEKGKYVELRCDPISGHTALYWYRQSLGQGPEFLIYFQGTGAADDSGLPNDRFFAVRPEGSVSTLKIQRTERGDSAVYLCASSASYVTDTQYFGPGTRLTVL.

The chain carries TRBV9 and TRBJ1-3, with D maybe TRBD1 (6 bases). Germline-derived CDR1 and CDR2 are SGDLS and YYNGEE. This CDR3 comprises 15 residues. The germline V and J ends were trimmed by 3 bases and 2 bases, with 12 bases remaining between them. CDR3 in DNA: TGTGCCAGCAGCGCAGAGACAGGTCCTGGAAACACCATATATTTT. It codes for CASSAETGPGNTIYF.

The chain has TRBV7-9 and TRBJ2-1, with TRBD1 as a possible D gene (6 bases). The CDR3 has 17 amino acids. Germline-derived CDR1 and CDR2 are SEHNR and FQNEAQ (reference sequence). Trimming took off 3 bases at V and 0 bases at J, with 15 bases between the two ends. The CDR3 DNA follows: TGTGCCAGCAGCTTCCCCAGGGGTGGGAGCTCCTACAATGAGCAGTTCTTC. Protein: CASSFPRGGSSYNEQFF.

This clone appeared a single time. The V gene is TRBV27, the J gene TRBJ2-7, with TRBD2 identical over 11 bases. V shed 6 bases and J 2 bases; nucleotides not matched to a gene: 6. The CDR3 has 15 amino acids. The germline gives CDR1 MNHEY, CDR2 SMNVEV (reference sequence). In DNA, the CDR3 is TGTGCCAGCAGGACCGGGACTAGCGGAACCTACGAGCAGTACTTC. Protein sequence: CASRTGTSGTYEQYF.

The V call is TRBV10-3, the J call TRBJ1-1; possibly TRBD1 for D (6 bases). Trimming pared 2 bases from V and 4 bases from J, leaving 11 bases between. The CDR3 runs 14 residues. Germline V lookup: CDR1 ENHRY, CDR2 SYGVKD. CDR3 coding DNA: TGTGCCATCAGTGAGCCAGGGGAGAGCACTGAAGCTTTCTTT. Its translation: CAISEPGESTEAFF.

The genes are TRBV30 and TRBJ1-5; 9 positions match TRBD1. CDR1 is GTSNPN and CDR2 is SVGIG in the germline V gene (reference sequence). This CDR3 spans 11 amino acids. V shed 2 bases and J 15 bases; nucleotides not matched to a gene: 5. CDR3 bases: TGTGCCTGGAGTCCGGGACAGGGTTTGCATTTT. As protein: CAWSPGQGLHF.

The rearrangement links TRBV18 to TRBJ2-5; 15 positions match TRBD2. The V segment lost 6 bases and the J segment 4 bases; nucleotides outside the gene matches: 9. CDR1 and CDR2 (germline): KGHSH, LQKENI. The CDR3 contains 17 residues. CDR3 coding DNA: TGTGCCAGCTCTCCCGGGACTAGCGGGAGGTTGGTAGAGACCCAGTACTTC. Translated: CASSPGTSGRLVETQYF.

The chain employs TRBV6-1 and TRBJ1-3, with TRBD1 matching over 7 bases. This CDR3 has 14 amino acids. V gave up 6 bases and J gave up 2 bases; unmatched junction bases: 4. Germline CDR1 reads MNHNS; CDR2 reads SASEGT. The CDR3 loop is CASSRGSAGNTIYF. For the CDR3, the DNA is TGTGCCAGCAGCAGGGGGAGTGCTGGAAACACCATATATTTT.

The chain carries TRBV5-4 and TRBJ2-1; 11 bases line up with TRBD2. Germline V gene sequence: CDR1 SGHNT, CDR2 YYREEE (reference sequence). After removal of 1 base from V and 7 bases from J, the junction contained 10 bases not matched to a gene. This CDR3 has 17 residues. The CDR3 DNA sequence: TGTGCCAGCAGCTTGCTCTCCGTAGCGGGAGGGCTAAATGAGCAGTTCTTC. It encodes CASSLLSVAGGLNEQFF.

This clone was picked up one time. The V and J genes are TRBV30 and TRBJ1-2; 9 positions agree with TRBD1. Germline V gene sequence: CDR1 GTSNPN, CDR2 SVGIG (reference sequence). The CDR3 is 14 residues long. V gave up 2 bases and J gave up 7 bases; unmatched junction bases: 8. Here the CDR3 DNA reads TGTGCCTGGAGTATGGACAGGGGAAGTAGTGGCTACACCTTC. This codes for CAWSMDRGSSGYTF. Combining the CDR3 with reference TRBV30 and TRBJ1-2 gives the whole variable domain SQTIHQWPATLVQPVGSPLSLECTVEGTSNPNLYWYRQAAGRGLQLLFYSVGIGQISSEVPQNLSASRPQDRQFILSSKKLLLSDSGFYLCAWSMDRGSSGYTFGSGTRLTVV.

The chain links TRBV5-1 to TRBJ1-2, with 7 bases matching TRBD1. Trimming removed 1 base from V and 4 bases from J; junction bases left unmatched: 7. This CDR3 has 15 residues. CDR1 and CDR2 (germline): SGHRS, YFSETQ. Here the CDR3 DNA reads TGCGCCAGCAGCTTGACAGGGGAGGTACGCTATGGCTACACCTTC. Amino acids: CASSLTGEVRYGYTF.

This clone occurred once. The chain recombines TRBV27 with TRBJ1-4, with D possibly TRBD1 on 5 matching bases. Trimming took 5 bases from V and 5 from J, leaving 9 bases between them. Germline V gene data show CDR1 as MNHEY and CDR2 as SMNVEV (reference sequence). The CDR3 spans 13 residues. CDR3 sequence: CASSGRGNEKLFF. The CDR3 DNA reads TGTGCCAGCAGTGGTAGGGGAAATGAAAAACTGTTTTTT.

The chain is built from TRBV29-1 and TRBJ2-1; 10 nucleotides match TRBD2. J was trimmed by 8 bases and V by 5 bases; bases with no gene match: 6. The CDR3 sequence is 13 residues long. The germline V gene has CDR1 SQVTM and CDR2 ANQGSEA. CDR3 amino acids: CSVCPSGGYEQFF. Here the CDR3 DNA reads TGCAGCGTTTGTCCTAGCGGGGGTTATGAGCAGTTCTTC.

This sequence joins TRBV7-9 and TRBJ2-5, with D unclear. The germline V gene encodes CDR1 SEHNR and CDR2 FQNEAQ (reference sequence). The V end was cut by 2 bases, the J end by 5 bases, with 18 bases between. The CDR3 loop spans 16 amino acids. CDR3 sequence (DNA): TGTGCCAGCAGCTTAACCCCGCCAGGTTATGGGGAGACCCAGTACTTC. The encoded protein is CASSLTPPGYGETQYF.

The chain links TRBV7-6 to TRBJ2-7; 10 bases agree with TRBD1. The V segment lost 5 bases and the J segment 3 bases; nucleotides outside the gene matches: 7. From germline, CDR1 is SGHVS and CDR2 FNYEAQ. This CDR3 contains 15 residues. In DNA, the CDR3 is TGTGCCAGCAGCCACTCCGGGACAGGGGACTACGAGCAGTACTTC. It encodes CASSHSGTGDYEQYF.

The chain has TRBV28 and TRBJ2-7; D possibly corresponds to TRBD1 (6 bases). Germline V gives CDR1 MDHEN, CDR2 SYDVKM. This CDR3 comprises 17 residues. V lost 4 bases and J 5 bases, leaving 24 bases between the germline ends. The CDR3, as DNA: TGTGCCAGCAGTTCCTACCCACGAAGGGGGTGGTTCCACGAGCAGTACTTC. Translating gives CASSSYPRRGWFHEQYF.

This chain connects TRBV2 to TRBJ2-1; weak D call: TRBD1 (6 bases). Trimming removed 7 bases at V and 1 base at J, with 11 bases between. The germline CDR1 and CDR2 sequences are SNHLY and FYNNEI. The CDR3 extends over 14 amino acids. CDR3 amino acids: CASNQGYSYNEQFF. CDR3 in DNA: TGTGCCAGCAACCAGGGGTATTCCTACAATGAGCAGTTCTTC.

The chain is built from TRBV4-1 and TRBJ2-6, with D unresolved. V was shortened by 0 bases and J by 2 bases, with 8 bases between the two germline ends. The CDR3 runs 16 residues. Per the germline V gene, CDR1 is MGHRA and CDR2 is YSYEKL. This CDR3 reads CASSQDQSPGANVLTF. Here the CDR3 DNA reads TGCGCCAGCAGCCAAGATCAGTCCCCTGGGGCCAACGTCCTGACTTTC.

The genes are TRBV5-5 and TRBJ2-1; TRBD2 is a possible D gene (7 bases). The germline V and J ends were trimmed by 0 bases and 7 bases, with 20 bases remaining between them. This CDR3 has 17 amino acids. Germline CDR1 reads SGHKS; CDR2 reads YYEKEE (reference sequence). In DNA, the CDR3 is TGTGCCAGCAGCTTGGGAAAGGGGGGGGTTCTGCGGAATGAGCAGTTCTTC. This encodes CASSLGKGGVLRNEQFF.

This chain joins TRBV9 and TRBJ2-7; 10 bases agree with TRBD2. Germline CDR1 reads SGDLS; CDR2 reads YYNGEE. This CDR3 is built from 16 residues. V shed 2 bases and J 1 base; nucleotides not matched to a gene: 6. The CDR3 DNA is TGTGCCAGCAGCGTCGCCGGGACTAGCGCTTCCTACGAGCAGTACTTC. Translation gives CASSVAGTSASYEQYF. Drawing the rest from reference TRBV9 and TRBJ2-7, the complete variable domain is DSGVTQTPKHLITATGQRVTLRCSPRSGDLSVYWYQQSLDQGLQFLIQYYNGEERAKGNILERFSAQQFPDLHSELNLSSLELGDSALYFCASSVAGTSASYEQYFGPGTRLTVT.

CDR3 sequence: CASSEHRKNTEAFF. The DNA of the CDR3 is TGTGCCAGCAGTGAACACAGAAAGAACACTGAAGCTTTCTTT. V usage is TRBV2 and J usage is TRBJ1-1; D not resolved. In germline, CDR1 is SNHLY, CDR2 FYNNEI. V was cut by 2 bases and J by 1 base, with 8 bases left in between. This CDR3 region has 14 residues.

The V and J genes are TRBV4-2 and TRBJ2-1, with 9 positions matching TRBD2. The V gene's germline CDR1 is LGHNA and CDR2 YNFKEQ. The CDR3 consists of 16 residues. J was trimmed by 5 bases and V by 0 bases; bases with no gene match: 5. This chain's CDR3 is CASSQERRGGDNEQFF. The CDR3 bases are TGTGCCAGCAGCCAAGAGAGGCGCGGGGGGGACAATGAGCAGTTCTTC.

The genes are TRBV6-5 and TRBJ1-2, with D possibly matching TRBD1 (6 bases). With 6 bases removed from V and 4 bases from J, the gap between germline ends came to 15 bases. The germline V gene encodes CDR1 MNHEY and CDR2 SVGAGI. This CDR3 is built from 14 residues. CDR3 region: CASSRTWGLYGYTF. DNA of the CDR3: TGTGCCAGCAGCCGCACTTGGGGGCTCTATGGCTACACCTTC.

The chain joins TRBV19 to TRBJ1-6; 9 positions agree with TRBD1. With V trimmed by 2 bases and J by 10 bases, 9 bases remained unmatched. The germline V gene encodes CDR1 LNHDA and CDR2 SQIVND (reference sequence). CDR3 length equals 16 residues. In DNA, the CDR3 is TGTGCCAGTAGTATACCCCCTGGACAGGGGTTCTCACCCCTCCACTTT. As protein: CASSIPPGQGFSPLHF.